The rows below give T cell receptor beta chains drawn from one sample of a study of cytomegalovirus exposure and HLA in healthy donors. Some clones are missing from TCRdb's copy, which holds only in-frame ones; the method was immunoSEQ multiplex PCR. The table includes under 250,000 clones, less than 90% detected once. The material sequenced was PBMCs. Receptor source: a man aged 18 to 30 in good health and CMV-seropositive. Both conserved end residues are trimmed from each CDR3.

v_call	j_call	cdr3_aa
TRBV14	TRBJ2-7	ASSQGPGGYEQY
TRBV7-2	TRBJ2-2	ASSLGAGLAGGVVGELF
TRBV7-2	TRBJ1-2	ASSLIYPREGYT
TRBV5-1	TRBJ2-1	ASRSQGMQSYNEQF
TRBV12-5	TRBJ1-1	ASGQQGPTEAF
TRBV4-1	TRBJ1-2	ASSQAGAGGYGYT
TRBV19	TRBJ1-2	ASSAGTGYGYT
TRBV2	TRBJ2-3	ASSGLAGGLRGDTQY
TRBV29-1	TRBJ2-7	SVVGFYNEQY
TRBV25-1	TRBJ1-4	ASSEGRPVGEKLF